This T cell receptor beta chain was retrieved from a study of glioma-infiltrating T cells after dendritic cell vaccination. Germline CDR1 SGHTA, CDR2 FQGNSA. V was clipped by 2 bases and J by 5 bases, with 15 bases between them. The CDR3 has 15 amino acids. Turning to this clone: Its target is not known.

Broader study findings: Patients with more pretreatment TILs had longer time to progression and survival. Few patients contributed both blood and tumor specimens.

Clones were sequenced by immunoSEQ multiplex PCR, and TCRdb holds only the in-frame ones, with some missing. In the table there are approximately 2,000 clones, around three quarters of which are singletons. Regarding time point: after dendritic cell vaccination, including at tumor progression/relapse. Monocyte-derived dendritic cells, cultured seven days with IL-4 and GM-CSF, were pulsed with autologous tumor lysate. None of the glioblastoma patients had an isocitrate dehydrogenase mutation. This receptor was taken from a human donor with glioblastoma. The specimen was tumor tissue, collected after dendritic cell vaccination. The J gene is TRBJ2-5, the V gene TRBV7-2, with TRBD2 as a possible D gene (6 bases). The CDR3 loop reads CASSLRAGGGETQYF. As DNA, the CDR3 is TGTGCCAGCAGCTTAAGAGCGGGTGGGGGGGAGACCCAGTACTTC.